This T cell receptor (beta chain) was captured in a study of blood T cell repertoires in COVID-19. In the study overall: Specimens from acute and convalescent COVID-19 originated in the United States, Italy and Spain. T cells, B-cell-depleted T cells, or PBMCs provided the cDNA or gDNA that served as material.

Germline values: CDR1 KGHSH, CDR2 LQKENI. Trimming stripped 2 bases from V and 4 bases from J, with 14 bases between. CDR3 size: 15 residues. Measured with immunoSEQ multiplex PCR; TCRdb has only the in-frame clones, and not every one. In the table there are around 220,000 clones, approximately 82% of which are singletons. The source is a woman older than 75 with active or convalescent COVID-19. Sequences were obtained from peripheral blood. The gene calls are TRBV18 and TRBJ1-1; weak D call: TRBD1 (5 bases). As DNA, the CDR3 is TGTGCCAGCTCACCAGGGGCCGGGTTAGGCACTGAAGCTTTCTTT. Translation gives CASSPGAGLGTEAFF. Supplemented by reference TRBV18 and TRBJ1-1, the full variable domain reads NAGVMQNPRHLVRRRGQEARLRCSPMKGHSHVYWYRQLPEEGLKFMVYLQKENIIDESGMPKERFSAEFPKEGPSILRIQQVVRGDSAAYFCASSPGAGLGTEAFFGQGTRLTVV.